The text below deals with one TCR beta chain. Its antigen is currently unknown. V was pared by 5 bases and J by 4 bases, with 6 bases of the junction left unmatched. The CDR3 runs 14 residues. Germline V lookup: CDR1 SGHAT, CDR2 FQNNGV. This sample is drawn from a study of shared clonotypes between healthy human individuals. Turning to the study itself: Donors, aged 18 to 49, were a couple of women and three men. The study used three CD4 naive, three CD4 memory, two CD8 naive and one CD8 memory plate per donor. Whole-study results and caveats: Generally, naive subsets (rather than memory subsets) showed larger estimated richness. Non-shared clonotypes showed lower generation probabilities than clonotypes common to all four donors.

The assay was immunoSEQ multiplex PCR, and TCRdb's table has in-frame clones only and misses some. The data hold 2 million to 2.5 million clones, with about 94% observed a single time. Input material: naive CD4+ T cells sorted from blood. The sample's subset: CD45RA+ positively selected. The sequence was collected from a man between 18 and 29 years old in good health. This chain connects TRBV11-2 to TRBJ2-7; 9 bases agree with TRBD1. CDR3 amino acids: CASSTGTGRYEQYF. DNA for the CDR3: TGTGCCAGCAGCACCGGGACAGGGAGGTACGAGCAGTACTTC.